What follows is one T cell receptor (beta chain) and its context. The data are from a study of blood T cell repertoires in COVID-19. Study details: Acute and convalescent COVID-19 specimens originated in the United States, Italy and Spain. In each case, the material was cDNA or gDNA derived from T cells, B-cell-depleted T cells, or PBMCs.

As processed by the authors: Reference gene primer amplification gave estimated nucleated cell counts. Repertoires were generated with immunoSEQ multiplex PCR, while TCRdb's copy carries only in-frame clones and drops some. For V, J and clone size, that table is used; D and trimming come from the DNA. The repertoire holds about 190,000 clones, with around four fifths as singletons. The trim removed 3 bases at V and 8 bases at J, leaving 9 bases unmatched. This CDR3 contains 14 residues. Germline values: CDR1 SGHVS, CDR2 FQNEAQ. This chain joins TRBV7-8 and TRBJ1-2; 7 nucleotides agree with TRBD1. The sequenced material came from peripheral blood. This clonotype was sampled from a woman in her twenties or thirties with acute or convalescent COVID-19. The CDR3 loop reads CASSLGTVLAGYTF. CDR3 sequence (DNA): TGTGCCAGCAGCTTGGGGACAGTCCTAGCGGGCTACACCTTC.